The 26 T cell receptor beta chains listed next were all sequenced from one sample in a study of T cell changes during pregnancy in multiple sclerosis. The data were produced by immunoSEQ multiplex PCR, yet TCRdb's version contains in-frame clones alone and is incomplete. The sample includes about 110,000 clones, about 94% seen only once; the top ten take about 1.5%. Sequencing was performed on peripheral blood, taken in the third trimester of pregnancy. These receptor sequences come from a female donor with multiple sclerosis, enrolled in a pregnancy study.

The V gene is TRBV7-8, the J gene TRBJ2-7; 9 nucleotides agree with TRBD1. CDR1 and CDR2 (germline): SGHVS, FQNEAQ. J was trimmed by 5 bases and V by 5 bases; bases with no gene match: 7. The CDR3 sequence is 14 residues long. Written as DNA, the CDR3 is TGTGCCAGCAGCCCAGGACAGGGGAATCACGAGCAGTACTTC. Protein sequence: CASSPGQGNHEQYF.

The chain combines TRBV6-5 with TRBJ2-7, with D perhaps matching TRBD1 (6 bases). The CDR3 runs 15 residues. V was clipped by 6 bases and J by 0 bases, with 15 bases between them. Germline V gene data show CDR1 as MNHEY and CDR2 as SVGAGI. Here the CDR3 DNA reads TGTGCCAGCAGCCCCCTCGACAGGCTCTCCTACGAGCAGTACTTC. Protein sequence: CASSPLDRLSYEQYF.

The CDR3 loop reads CASSLQGATYEQYF. The CDR3 region has the DNA TGTGCCAGTAGTCTGCAGGGGGCGACCTACGAGCAGTACTTC. This rearrangement joins TRBV19 to TRBJ2-7; TRBD1 matches 8 bases. J gave up 2 bases and V 5 bases, and 5 bases lay outside the gene matches. Germline V CDR1 and CDR2: LNHDA, SQIVND (reference sequence). This CDR3 has 14 residues.

Only one count was recorded for this clone. V and J are TRBV5-6 and TRBJ2-3; 10 nucleotides align to TRBD1. Germline CDR1 is SGHDT and CDR2 is YYEEEE. The CDR3 length is 15 residues. The J segment lost 3 bases and the V segment lost 4 bases, leaving 5 bases of the junction unmatched. CDR3 protein: CASSPRTGGTDTQYF. The CDR3 DNA follows: TGTGCCAGCAGCCCTAGGACAGGGGGTACAGATACGCAGTATTTT.

V gene TRBV7-3 combines with J gene TRBJ1-1; D gene uncertain. The CDR3 sequence is 13 residues long. The ends were cut back, 2 bases at V and 8 bases at J, with 12 bases in the middle. CDR1 and CDR2 from the germline V gene are SGHTA and FQGTGA. As DNA, the CDR3 is TGTGCCAGCAGCTTAGGGCAAGGTCACGAAGCTTTCTTT. Its protein product is CASSLGQGHEAFF.

DNA of the CDR3: TGTGCCAGCAGCTCGACAGGGGATGGCAATCAGCCCCAGCATTTT. It is translated as CASSSTGDGNQPQHF. The chain employs TRBV5-6 and TRBJ1-5; 8 bases are shared with TRBD1. The CDR3 is 15 amino acids. J was trimmed by 2 bases and V by 3 bases; bases with no gene match: 4. In germline, CDR1 is SGHDT, CDR2 YYEEEE.

This clone occurred once. The V call is TRBV7-2, the J call TRBJ1-3, with no clear D. Trimming shortened V by 4 bases and J by 0 bases, and 10 bases separated the two germline ends. Germline V gene sequence: CDR1 SGHTA, CDR2 FQGNSA. The CDR3 sequence is 15 residues long. The CDR3 coding sequence is TGTGCCAGCAGCTATGGACGGGGCTCTGGAAACACCATATATTTT. As protein: CASSYGRGSGNTIYF.

The J gene is TRBJ2-4, the V gene TRBV9, with 11 bases identical to TRBD2. J lost 3 bases, V lost 0 bases, and 8 bases had no gene match. Germline V gene lookup returns CDR1 SGDLS and CDR2 YYNGEE. The CDR3 is 18 residues long. The CDR3 DNA reads TGTGCCAGCAGCGTAGGACTAGCGGGGTGGGCCGACAAAAACATTCAGTACTTC. This gives the protein CASSVGLAGWADKNIQYF.

The rearrangement links TRBV9 to TRBJ1-2; no reliable D call. Germline CDR1 reads SGDLS; CDR2 reads YYNGEE. This CDR3 has 15 residues. Trimming shortened V by 4 bases and J by 0 bases, and 13 bases separated the two germline ends. The CDR3 here is CASSPTWESNYGYTF. The DNA for the CDR3 is TGTGCCAGCAGCCCCACGTGGGAGTCTAACTATGGCTACACCTTC.

This chain joins TRBV9 and TRBJ2-5; D unclear. The CDR3 extends over 13 amino acids. V was cut by 3 bases and J by 4 bases, with 10 bases left in between. Germline assignment: CDR1 SGDLS and CDR2 YYNGEE. CDR3 residues: CASSGRVGETQYF. DNA for the CDR3: TGTGCCAGCAGCGGACGGGTGGGAGAGACCCAGTACTTC. Drawing the rest from reference TRBV9 and TRBJ2-5, the complete variable domain is DSGVTQTPKHLITATGQRVTLRCSPRSGDLSVYWYQQSLDQGLQFLIQYYNGEERAKGNILERFSAQQFPDLHSELNLSSLELGDSALYFCASSGRVGETQYFGPGTRLLVL.

The chain employs TRBV28 and TRBJ2-7, with 11 bases that match TRBD2. The ends lost 4 bases at V and 0 bases at J; junction bases unmatched: 8. Looked up from germline, CDR1 is MDHEN and CDR2 is SYDVKM. The CDR3 runs to 17 residues. The DNA of the CDR3 is TGTGCCAGCAGTTCGAGGAGACTAGCGGGGTTCTCCTACGAGCAGTACTTC. It is translated as CASSSRRLAGFSYEQYF.

The genes are TRBV19 and TRBJ2-1; tentatively, D is TRBD1 (7 bases). Germline assignment: CDR1 LNHDA and CDR2 SQIVND (reference sequence). V lost 6 bases and J 4 bases, leaving 16 bases between the germline ends. The CDR3 covers 15 residues. The chain's CDR3 is CASSKDRAGYNEQFF. CDR3 DNA: TGTGCCAGTAGCAAAGACAGGGCGGGGTACAATGAGCAGTTCTTC.

The chain links TRBV27 to TRBJ2-5; D may be TRBD2 (6 bases). The CDR3 has 17 residues. Germline V gene data show CDR1 as MNHEY and CDR2 as SMNVEV (reference sequence). Between the trimmed V and J ends, which lost 6 bases and 1 base, there was a span of 21 bases. The chain's CDR3 is CASSLLGTASSQETQYF. CDR3 coding DNA: TGTGCCAGCAGCCTCCTCGGGACTGCAAGCTCCCAAGAGACCCAGTACTTC.

The CDR3 protein is CASSELRGPRGYTF. The DNA for the CDR3 is TGTGCCAGCAGTGAACTCCGTGGGCCAAGGGGCTACACCTTC. V and J are TRBV2 and TRBJ1-2, with D uncertain. V was cut by 2 bases and J by 8 bases, with 15 bases left in between. This CDR3 is built from 14 residues. Germline CDR1 and CDR2: SNHLY and FYNNEI.

This chain connects TRBV6-1 to TRBJ1-2; maybe TRBD1 (6 bases). The V end lost 4 bases, the J end lost 12 bases, and 12 bases lay between the germline ends. The germline V gene encodes CDR1 MNHNS and CDR2 SASEGT. The CDR3 is 11 amino acids. The CDR3 DNA sequence: TGTGCCAGCAGTGTAAACCGGGACAACACCTTC. It yields the protein CASSVNRDNTF.

CDR3 loop: CASKKPRGPNTGELFF. In DNA form, the CDR3 reads TGTGCCAGCAAAAAGCCCAGGGGGCCCAACACCGGGGAGCTGTTTTTT. The V and J genes are TRBV28 and TRBJ2-2; TRBD1 matches at 8 bases. The CDR3 is made up of 16 amino acids. The V and J ends lost 7 bases and 2 bases, in that order; junction bases with no gene match: 9. Per the germline V gene, CDR1 is MDHEN and CDR2 is SYDVKM.

At least ten counts were recorded for this clone. The rearrangement links TRBV27 to TRBJ1-2; 10 nucleotides align to TRBD1. This CDR3 is built from 15 residues. CDR1 MNHEY and CDR2 SMNVEV come from the germline V gene (reference sequence). The J segment lost 4 bases and the V segment lost 6 bases, leaving 8 bases of the junction unmatched. CDR3 nucleotide sequence: TGTGCCAGCAGAACCGGGACAGGGGACTTCTATGGCTACACCTTC. It is translated as CASRTGTGDFYGYTF.

The CDR3 region is CASSLATGGSYGYTF. For the CDR3, the DNA is TGTGCCAGCAGCTTGGCTACAGGGGGCAGCTATGGCTACACCTTC. This chain connects TRBV5-4 to TRBJ1-2, with 9 bases aligning to TRBD1. Germline trimming cut 0 bases from V and 4 bases from J; bases unmatched to any gene: 4. Germline assignment: CDR1 SGHNT and CDR2 YYREEE (reference sequence). The CDR3 is 15 amino acids.

The CDR3 coding sequence is TGTGCCAGCAGCTTGACAGGGGAAGCTAACTATGGCTACACCTTC. This gives the protein CASSLTGEANYGYTF. V gene TRBV5-6 combines with J gene TRBJ1-2, with 7 bases fitting TRBD1. This CDR3 is built from 15 residues. Germline V gives CDR1 SGHDT, CDR2 YYEEEE. V lost 1 base to trimming and J lost 0 bases; unmatched junction nucleotides: 3.

This clone came up once. The chain carries TRBV9 and TRBJ1-3; unclear D gene. The CDR3 runs 16 residues. Trimming took off 0 bases at V and 1 base at J, with 11 bases between the two ends. Germline-derived CDR1 and CDR2 are SGDLS and YYNGEE. The CDR3 loop reads CASSVAPSGSGNTIYF. Here the CDR3 DNA reads TGTGCCAGCAGCGTAGCTCCCTCGGGGTCTGGAAACACCATATATTTT.

The rearrangement uses TRBV19 and TRBJ1-1; D is uncertain. The ends were cut back, 1 base at V and 3 bases at J, with 15 bases in the middle. Per the germline V gene, CDR1 is LNHDA and CDR2 is SQIVND (reference sequence). The CDR3 has 16 residues. CDR3 bases: TGTGCCAGTAGTATAGTATTCAGGCGGCGGGACACTGAAGCTTTCTTT. This encodes CASSIVFRRRDTEAFF.

The CDR3 DNA is TGTGCCAGCAGTCGAGGCGGGGTTGAGACAGATACGCAGTATTTT. It specifies CASSRGGVETDTQYF. The chain links TRBV27 to TRBJ2-3; D might be TRBD2 (6 bases). The V end was cut by 5 bases, the J end by 3 bases, with 15 bases between. This CDR3 is 15 amino acids long. CDR1 is MNHEY, CDR2 SMNVEV, per germline (reference sequence).

This clone was seen only a few times. This chain connects TRBV7-2 to TRBJ1-1; a possible D gene is TRBD1 (6 bases). There are 14 residues in the CDR3. Germline V gene lookup returns CDR1 SGHTA and CDR2 FQGNSA. The V end was cut by 5 bases, the J end by 3 bases, with 13 bases between. CDR3 region: CASSQQGGHTEAFF. In DNA, the CDR3 is TGTGCCAGCAGCCAACAGGGTGGCCACACTGAAGCTTTCTTT.

The chain links TRBV5-1 to TRBJ1-5; D is ambiguous. CDR3 size: 14 residues. The ends were cut back, 1 base at V and 6 bases at J, with 11 bases in the middle. CDR1 and CDR2 (germline): SGHRS, YFSETQ. The DNA for the CDR3 is TGCGCCAGCAGCTTGAGCCCCGGTTCTCAGCCCCAGCATTTT. Translated, it gives CASSLSPGSQPQHF.

The gene calls are TRBV2 and TRBJ2-2; 10 positions agree with TRBD2. The CDR3 sequence is 15 residues long. Germline V gene sequence: CDR1 SNHLY, CDR2 FYNNEI. V was pared by 8 bases and J by 4 bases, with 7 bases of the junction left unmatched. CDR3 sequence: CASFRSGGFTGELFF. CDR3 coding DNA: TGTGCCAGCTTCCGTAGCGGGGGGTTCACCGGGGAGCTGTTTTTT. Complete variable domain (other parts from reference TRBV2 and TRBJ2-2): EPEVTQTPSHQVTQMGQEVILRCVPISNHLYFYWYRQILGQKVEFLVSFYNNEISEKSEIFDDQFSVERPDGSNFTLKIRSTKLEDSAMYFCASFRSGGFTGELFFGEGSRLTVL.

The chain joins TRBV7-9 to TRBJ2-1; the D gene is possibly TRBD2 (5 bases). The V gene's germline CDR1 is SEHNR and CDR2 FQNEAQ (reference sequence). The CDR3 runs to 16 residues. V was shortened by 3 bases and J by 4 bases, with 16 bases between the two germline ends. This chain's CDR3 is CASSFQRTRRYNEQFF. CDR3 DNA: TGTGCCAGCAGCTTTCAGCGGACCCGTCGTTACAATGAGCAGTTCTTC.